This T cell receptor beta chain is from a study of cytomegalovirus exposure and HLA in healthy donors. CDR3 length equals 14 residues. Germline lookup yields CDR1 MNHEY and CDR2 SVGAGI. Trimming shortened V by 6 bases and J by 0 bases, and 9 bases separated the two germline ends. Regarding this clone: Antigen specificity is unknown.

The PCR was carried out with 60 Vbeta primers and 13 Jbeta primers. Profiling relied on immunoSEQ multiplex PCR, and the TCRdb table lists in-frame clones only, not all of them. The sample holds some 74,000 clones, around 80% seen once. Whole-study findings and limits: The authors listed roughly 150 TCR beta chains as cytomegalovirus-associated.

The receptor was isolated from a male donor in good health and CMV-seronegative. The rearrangement joins TRBV6-5 to TRBJ1-3; D gene ambiguous. The material sequenced was PBMCs. The CDR3 region has the DNA TGTGCCAGCAGAAAACTCGACTCTGGAAACACCATATATTTT. It translates to CASRKLDSGNTIYF.